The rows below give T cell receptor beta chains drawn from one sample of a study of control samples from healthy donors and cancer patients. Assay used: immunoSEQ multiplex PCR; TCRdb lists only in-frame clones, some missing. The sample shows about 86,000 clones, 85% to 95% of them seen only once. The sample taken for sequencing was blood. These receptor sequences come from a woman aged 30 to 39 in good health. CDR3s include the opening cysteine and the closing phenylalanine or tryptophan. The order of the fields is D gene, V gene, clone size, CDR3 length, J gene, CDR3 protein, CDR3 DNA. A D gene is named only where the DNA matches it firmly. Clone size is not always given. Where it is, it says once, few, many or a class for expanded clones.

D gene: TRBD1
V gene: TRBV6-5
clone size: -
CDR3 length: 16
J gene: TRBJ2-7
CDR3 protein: CASSYSIGQGANEQYF
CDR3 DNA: TGTGCCAGCAGTTACTCGATCGGACAGGGGGCCAACGAGCAGTACTTC

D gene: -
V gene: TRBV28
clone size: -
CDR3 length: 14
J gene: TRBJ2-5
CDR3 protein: CASSFYGGGETQYF
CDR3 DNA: TGTGCCAGCAGTTTTTATGGGGGTGGAGAGACCCAGTACTTC

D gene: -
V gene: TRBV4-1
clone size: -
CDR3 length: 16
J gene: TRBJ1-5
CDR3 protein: CASRAGQPYSNQPQHF
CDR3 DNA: TGCGCCAGCAGGGCTGGACAGCCTTATAGCAATCAGCCCCAGCATTTT

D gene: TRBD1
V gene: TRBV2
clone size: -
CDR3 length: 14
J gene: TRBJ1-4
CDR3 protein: CASSEQGGNEKLFF
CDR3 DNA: TGTGCCAGCAGTGAACAGGGGGGTAATGAAAAACTGTTTTTT

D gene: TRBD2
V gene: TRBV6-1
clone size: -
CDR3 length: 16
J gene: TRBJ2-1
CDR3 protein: CASSAEGLENYNEQFF
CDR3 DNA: TGTGCCAGCAGTGCCGAGGGACTAGAGAACTACAATGAGCAGTTCTTC

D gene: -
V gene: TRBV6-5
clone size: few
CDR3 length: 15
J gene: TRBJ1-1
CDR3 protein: CASSYSVVMNTEAFF
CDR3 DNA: TGTGCCAGCAGTTACTCGGTAGTGATGAACACTGAAGCTTTCTTT

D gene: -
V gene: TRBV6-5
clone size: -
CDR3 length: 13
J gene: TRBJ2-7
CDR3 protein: CASSAQESYKQYF
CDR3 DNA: TGTGCCAGCAGCGCACAGGAATCTTACAAGCAGTACTTC

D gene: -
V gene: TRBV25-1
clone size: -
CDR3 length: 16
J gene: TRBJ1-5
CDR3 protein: CASSESTGDSNQPQHF
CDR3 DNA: TGTGCCAGCAGTGAGTCCACCGGGGATAGCAATCAGCCCCAGCATTTT

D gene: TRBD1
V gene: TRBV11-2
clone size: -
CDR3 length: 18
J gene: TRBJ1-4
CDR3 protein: CASRHGTGGAFANEKLFF
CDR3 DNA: TGTGCCAGCAGGCATGGGACAGGGGGCGCGTTTGCTAATGAAAAACTGTTTTTT

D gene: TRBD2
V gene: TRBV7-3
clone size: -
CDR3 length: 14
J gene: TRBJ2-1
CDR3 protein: CASSPGTSFNEQFF
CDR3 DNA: TGTGCCAGCAGCCCCGGGACTAGTTTTAATGAGCAGTTCTTC

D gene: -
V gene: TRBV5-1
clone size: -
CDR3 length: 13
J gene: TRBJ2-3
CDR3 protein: CASSLVHQDTQYF
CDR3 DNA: TGCGCCAGCAGCTTGGTTCATCAGGATACGCAGTATTTT

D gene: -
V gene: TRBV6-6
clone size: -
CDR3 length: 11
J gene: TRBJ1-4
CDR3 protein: CASSSKEKLFF
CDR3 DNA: TGTGCCAGCAGTTCGAAGGAAAAACTGTTTTTT

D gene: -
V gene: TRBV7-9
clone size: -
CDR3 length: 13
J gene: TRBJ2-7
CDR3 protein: CASSFEGTYEQYF
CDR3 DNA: TGTGCCAGCAGCTTCGAGGGAACTTACGAGCAGTACTTC

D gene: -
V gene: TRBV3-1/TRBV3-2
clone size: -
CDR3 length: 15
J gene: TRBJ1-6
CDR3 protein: CASSLRTVYNSPLHF
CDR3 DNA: TGTGCCAGCAGCCTGAGGACAGTCTATAATTCACCCCTCCACTTT

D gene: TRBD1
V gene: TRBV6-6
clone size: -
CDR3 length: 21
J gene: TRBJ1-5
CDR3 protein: CASSDMPQGAPWGSSNQPQHF
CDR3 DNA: TGTGCCAGCAGCGATATGCCACAGGGGGCGCCCTGGGGGTCGAGCAATCAGCCCCAGCATTTT

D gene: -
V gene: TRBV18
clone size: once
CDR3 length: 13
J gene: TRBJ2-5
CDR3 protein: CASSRGYQETQYF
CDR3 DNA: TGTGCCAGCTCACGGGGGTACCAAGAGACCCAGTACTTC

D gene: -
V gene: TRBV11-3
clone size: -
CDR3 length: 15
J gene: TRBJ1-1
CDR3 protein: CASSLGSGLGTEAFF
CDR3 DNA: TGTGCCAGCAGCTTAGGGTCCGGGCTTGGCACTGAAGCTTTCTTT

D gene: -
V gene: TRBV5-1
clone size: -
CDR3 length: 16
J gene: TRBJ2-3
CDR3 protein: CASSNPSRASTDTQYF
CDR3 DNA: TGCGCCAGCAGCAATCCTAGCCGGGCTAGCACAGATACGCAGTATTTT

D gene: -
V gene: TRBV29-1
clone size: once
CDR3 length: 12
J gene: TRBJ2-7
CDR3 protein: CSVESSDYEQYF
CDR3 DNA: TGCAGCGTTGAGAGTTCTGACTACGAGCAGTACTTC

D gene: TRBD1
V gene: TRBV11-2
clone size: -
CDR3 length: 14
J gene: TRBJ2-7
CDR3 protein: CASSLTGGTYEQYF
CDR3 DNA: TGTGCCAGCAGCTTAACAGGGGGTACCTACGAGCAGTACTTC

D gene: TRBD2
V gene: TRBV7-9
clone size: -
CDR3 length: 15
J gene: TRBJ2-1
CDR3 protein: CASSKLAGTYNEQFF
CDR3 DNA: TGTGCCAGCAGCAAACTAGCGGGAACCTACAATGAGCAGTTCTTC

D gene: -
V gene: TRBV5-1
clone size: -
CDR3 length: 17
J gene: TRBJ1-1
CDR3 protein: CASSWGAQVMRDTEAFF
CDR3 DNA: TGCGCCAGCAGCTGGGGGGCTCAGGTCATGCGGGACACTGAAGCTTTCTTT

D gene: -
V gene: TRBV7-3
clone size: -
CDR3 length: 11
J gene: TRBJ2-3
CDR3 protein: CASSQADTQYF
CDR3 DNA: TGTGCCAGCAGCCAAGCAGATACGCAGTATTTT

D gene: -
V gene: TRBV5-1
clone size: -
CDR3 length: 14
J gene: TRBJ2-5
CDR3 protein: CASSSVAGQETQYF
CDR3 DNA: TGCGCCAGCAGCTCCGTGGCAGGCCAAGAGACCCAGTACTTC

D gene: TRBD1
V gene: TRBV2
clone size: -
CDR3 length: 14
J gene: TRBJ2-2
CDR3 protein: CASKDRTNTGELFF
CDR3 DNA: TGTGCCAGCAAGGACAGGACGAACACCGGGGAGCTGTTTTTT

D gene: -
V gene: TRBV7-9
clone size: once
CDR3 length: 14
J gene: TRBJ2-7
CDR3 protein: CASSLFPPAYEQYF
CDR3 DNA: TGTGCCAGCAGCTTATTCCCCCCGGCCTACGAGCAGTACTTC

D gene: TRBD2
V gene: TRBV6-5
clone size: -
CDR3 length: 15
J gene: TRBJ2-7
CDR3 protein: CASSTVAGGEYEQYF
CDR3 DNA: TGTGCCAGCAGTACGGTGGCGGGAGGGGAGTACGAGCAGTACTTC

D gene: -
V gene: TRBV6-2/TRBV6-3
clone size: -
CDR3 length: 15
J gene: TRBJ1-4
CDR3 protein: CASSFPTGYGEKLFF
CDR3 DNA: TGTGCCAGCAGCTTCCCTACGGGATACGGGGAAAAACTGTTTTTT

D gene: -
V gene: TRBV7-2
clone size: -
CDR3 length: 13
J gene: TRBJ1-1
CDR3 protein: CASSWAVNTEAFF
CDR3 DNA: TGTGCCAGCAGCTGGGCGGTGAACACTGAAGCTTTCTTT

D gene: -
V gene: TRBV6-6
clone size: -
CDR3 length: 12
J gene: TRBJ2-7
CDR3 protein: CASSDGSYEQYF
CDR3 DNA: TGTGCCAGCAGCGATGGCAGCTACGAGCAGTACTTC

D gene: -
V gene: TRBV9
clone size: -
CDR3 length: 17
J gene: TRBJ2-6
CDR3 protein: CASSVAGGGAGANVLTF
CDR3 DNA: TGTGCCAGCAGCGTAGCTGGGGGGGGCGCTGGGGCCAACGTCCTGACTTTC

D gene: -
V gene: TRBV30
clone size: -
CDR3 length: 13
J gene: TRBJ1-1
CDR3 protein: CAWGVGNVAEAFF
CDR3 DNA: TGTGCCTGGGGAGTCGGAAATGTCGCTGAAGCTTTCTTT

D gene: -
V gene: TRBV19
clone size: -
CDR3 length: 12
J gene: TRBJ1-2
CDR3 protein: CASRLPNYGYTF
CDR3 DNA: TGTGCCAGTCGACTCCCTAACTATGGCTACACCTTC

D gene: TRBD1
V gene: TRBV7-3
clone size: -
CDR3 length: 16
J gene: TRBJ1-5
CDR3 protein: CASSPTGGASNQPQHF
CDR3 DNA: TGTGCCAGCAGCCCTACAGGGGGCGCAAGCAATCAGCCCCAGCATTTT

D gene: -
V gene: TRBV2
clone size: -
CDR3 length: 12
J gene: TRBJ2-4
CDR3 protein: CASSDRLNIQYF
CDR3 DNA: TGTGCCAGCAGTGACAGACTAAACATTCAGTACTTC

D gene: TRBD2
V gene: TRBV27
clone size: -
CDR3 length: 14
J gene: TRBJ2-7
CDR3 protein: CASRYSGRAYEQYF
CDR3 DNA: TGTGCCAGCAGATATAGCGGGAGGGCCTACGAGCAGTACTTC

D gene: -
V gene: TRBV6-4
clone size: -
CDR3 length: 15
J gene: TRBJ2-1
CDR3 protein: CASSDKAGQYNEQFF
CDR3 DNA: TGTGCCAGCAGTGACAAGGCCGGTCAATACAATGAGCAGTTCTTC

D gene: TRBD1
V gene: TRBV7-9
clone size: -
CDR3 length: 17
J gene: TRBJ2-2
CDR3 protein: CASSLAGQVTNTGELFF
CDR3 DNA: TGTGCCAGCAGCTTAGCGGGACAGGTGACTAACACCGGGGAGCTGTTTTTT

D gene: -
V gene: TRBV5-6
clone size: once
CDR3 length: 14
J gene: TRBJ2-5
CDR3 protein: CASSLAGYGETQYF
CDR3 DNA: TGTGCCAGCAGCTTGGCCGGCTACGGAGAGACCCAGTACTTC

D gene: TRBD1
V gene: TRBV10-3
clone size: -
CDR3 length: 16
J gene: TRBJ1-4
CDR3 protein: CAISEGGGENGEKLFF
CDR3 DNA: TGTGCCATCAGTGAGGGAGGGGGCGAAAACGGTGAAAAACTGTTTTTT

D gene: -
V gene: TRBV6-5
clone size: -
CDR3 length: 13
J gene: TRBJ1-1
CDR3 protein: CASSLGPSSEAFF
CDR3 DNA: TGTGCCAGCAGTCTCGGGCCTTCCTCTGAAGCTTTCTTT

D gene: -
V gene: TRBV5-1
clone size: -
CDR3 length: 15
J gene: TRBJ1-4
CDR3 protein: CASSPLGGAGEKLFF
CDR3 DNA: TGCGCCAGCAGCCCCCTAGGGGGAGCGGGAGAAAAACTGTTTTTT

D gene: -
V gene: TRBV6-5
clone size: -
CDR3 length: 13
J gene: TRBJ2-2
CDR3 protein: CASSYSGARELFF
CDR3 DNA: TGTGCCAGCAGTTACTCGGGGGCCAGGGAGCTGTTTTTT

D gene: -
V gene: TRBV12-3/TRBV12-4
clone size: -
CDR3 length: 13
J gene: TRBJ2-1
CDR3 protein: CASSLVGAGEQFF
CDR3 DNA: TGTGCCAGCAGTTTAGTGGGGGCGGGTGAGCAGTTCTTC